This is a list of T cell receptor beta chains from one sample in a study of shared clonotypes between healthy human individuals. TCRdb's copy holds only in-frame clones and misses some; the assay was immunoSEQ multiplex PCR. In the table there are more than 400,000 clones, approximately 95% of which are singletons. Sequencing used naive CD4+ T cells sorted from blood. The receptors shown here come from a woman aged 30 to 39 in good health. Both conserved end residues are part of each CDR3.

>TRBJ1-5|TRBV30|14
CAWSGGDPQKPQHF
>TRBJ2-5|TRBV6-5|13
CASSSPGPGTQYF
>TRBJ2-7|TRBV10-1|11
CASSGENEQYF
>TRBJ2-7|TRBV7-2|14
CASSLPGAIYEQYF
>TRBJ2-2|TRBV9|15
CASTRAGGHSGELFF
>TRBJ2-4|TRBV7-4|18
CASSLGDRASLAKNIQYF
>TRBJ1-5|TRBV19|15
CASSTVGGGNQPQHF
>TRBJ1-2|TRBV25-1|14
CASSEQGALGGYTF
>TRBJ2-1|TRBV4-1|14
CASSQAASYNEQFF
>TRBJ2-7|TRBV6-5|14
CASSIRPGSYEQYF
>TRBJ2-7|TRBV28|16
CASRAGGTGPSYEQYF
>TRBJ2-7|TRBV28|13
CASSSGVVDEQYF
>TRBJ2-2|TRBV7-9|16
CASRKRQTRDTGELFF
>TRBJ1-5|TRBV5-4|16
CASSFESTPSNQPQHF
>NA|TRBV28|16
CASSLPHRLTTYEQYF
>NA|TRBV7-9|15
CASSLASGALYEQYF
>TRBJ2-7|TRBV21-1|15
CASSKGRQSSYEQYF
>TRBJ2-2|TRBV7-9|15
CASSLGQSNTGELFF
>TRBJ2-2|TRBV4-1|17
CASSQARTGGPTGELFF
>TRBJ2-5|TRBV6-5|16
CASSYSGSGRSETQYF
>TRBJ2-1|TRBV11-2|18
CASSFPLSGRADYNEQFF
>TRBJ2-7|TRBV5-8|15
CASSLSWRGVYEQYF
>TRBJ2-7|TRBV15|16
CATSRDLAGDSYEQYF
>TRBJ2-5|TRBV10-3|14
CAISEQGRQETQYF
>TRBJ2-3|TRBV5-1|17
CASSFWGDSASTDTQYF
>TRBJ2-1|TRBV5-1|14
CASSLPGGHNEQFF
>TRBJ2-7|TRBV25-1|14
CASTPQGASGEQYF
>TRBJ1-2|TRBV28|12
CASSENRHGYTF
>TRBJ2-7|TRBV28|13
CASTGGRASSQYF
>TRBJ2-3|TRBV27|15
CASRITRLFTDTQYF
>TRBJ1-1|TRBV6-5|14
CASSYGTDNTEAFF
>TRBJ2-7|TRBV27|15
CASSLWQGGRYEQYF
>TRBJ2-1|TRBV5-1|12
CASSLAGDEQFF
>TRBJ1-2|TRBV19|15
CASSIGEERGYGYTF
>TRBJ1-2|TRBV6-1|15
CASRRTGEWVYGYTF
>TRBJ2-1|TRBV2|17
CASSEGLAGPAISEQFF
>TRBJ2-5|TRBV29-1|12
CSVLTGEETQYF
>TRBJ2-1|TRBV4-1|14
CASSQDGAGGQPFF
>TRBJ2-7|TRBV7-2|16
CASSLRWEGPSYEQYF
>TRBJ1-5|TRBV21-1|17
CASSKIWSPGANQPQHF